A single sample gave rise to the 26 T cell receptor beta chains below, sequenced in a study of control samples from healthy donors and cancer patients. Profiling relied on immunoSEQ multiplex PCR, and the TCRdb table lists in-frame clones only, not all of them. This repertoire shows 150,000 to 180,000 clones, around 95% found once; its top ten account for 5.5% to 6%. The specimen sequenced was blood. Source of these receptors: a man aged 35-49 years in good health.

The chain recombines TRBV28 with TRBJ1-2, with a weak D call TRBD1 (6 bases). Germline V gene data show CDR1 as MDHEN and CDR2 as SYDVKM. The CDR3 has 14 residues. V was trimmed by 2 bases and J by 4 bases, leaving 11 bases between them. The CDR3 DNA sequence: TGTGCCAGCAGTTTAAAGGGGGGATCCTATGGCTACACCTTC. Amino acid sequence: CASSLKGGSYGYTF.

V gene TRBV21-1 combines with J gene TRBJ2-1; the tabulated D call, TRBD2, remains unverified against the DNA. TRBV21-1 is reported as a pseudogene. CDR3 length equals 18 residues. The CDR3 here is CASSKGDLRGGSYNEQFF. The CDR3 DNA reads TGTGCCAGCAGCAAAGGGGACCTTCGCGGGGGGTCCTACAATGAGCAGTTCTTC.

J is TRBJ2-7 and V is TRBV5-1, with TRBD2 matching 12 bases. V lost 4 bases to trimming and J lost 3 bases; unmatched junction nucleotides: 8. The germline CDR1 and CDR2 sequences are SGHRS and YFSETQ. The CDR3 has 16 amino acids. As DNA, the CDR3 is TGCGCCAGCAGCAAACAGACTAGCGGGGGCGGCTACGAGCAGTACTTC. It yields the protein CASSKQTSGGGYEQYF.

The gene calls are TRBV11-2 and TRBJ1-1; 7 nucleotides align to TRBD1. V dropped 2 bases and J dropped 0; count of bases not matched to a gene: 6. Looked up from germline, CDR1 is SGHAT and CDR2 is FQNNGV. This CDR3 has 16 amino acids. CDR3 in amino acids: CASSLLGGQMNTEAFF. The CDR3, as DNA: TGTGCCAGCAGCTTATTAGGGGGACAGATGAACACTGAAGCTTTCTTT.

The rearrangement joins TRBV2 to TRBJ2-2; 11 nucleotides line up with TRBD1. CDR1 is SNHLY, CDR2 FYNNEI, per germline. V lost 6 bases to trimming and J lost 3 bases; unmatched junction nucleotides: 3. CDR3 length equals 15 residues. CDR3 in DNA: TGTGCCAGCAGAAGGGGACAGGGGGACACCGGGGAGCTGTTTTTT. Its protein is CASRRGQGDTGELFF.

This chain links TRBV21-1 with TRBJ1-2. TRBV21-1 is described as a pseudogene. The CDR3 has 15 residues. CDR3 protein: CASSKRGRWSYGYTF. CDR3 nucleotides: TGTGCCAGCAGCAAAAGGGGACGGTGGAGCTATGGCTACACCTTC.

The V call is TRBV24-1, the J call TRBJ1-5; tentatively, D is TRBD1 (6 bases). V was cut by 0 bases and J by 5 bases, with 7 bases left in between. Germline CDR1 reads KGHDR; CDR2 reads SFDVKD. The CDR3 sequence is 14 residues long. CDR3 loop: CATSDLSGDQPQHF. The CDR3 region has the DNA TGTGCCACCAGTGATTTGTCAGGGGATCAGCCCCAGCATTTT.

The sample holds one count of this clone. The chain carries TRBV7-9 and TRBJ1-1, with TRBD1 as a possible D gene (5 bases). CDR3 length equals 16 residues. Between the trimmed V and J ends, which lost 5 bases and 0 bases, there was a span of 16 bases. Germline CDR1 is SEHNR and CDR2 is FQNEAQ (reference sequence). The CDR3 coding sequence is TGTGCCAGCAGCCCACCGGGACGCAGTATGAACACTGAAGCTTTCTTT. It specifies CASSPPGRSMNTEAFF.

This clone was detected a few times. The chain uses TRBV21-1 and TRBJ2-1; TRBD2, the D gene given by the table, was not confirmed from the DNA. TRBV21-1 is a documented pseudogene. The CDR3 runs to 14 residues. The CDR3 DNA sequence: TGTGCCAGCAGCCCTCCCCGGGAGGAGGGTGGGCAGTTCTTC. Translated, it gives CASSPPREEGGQFF.

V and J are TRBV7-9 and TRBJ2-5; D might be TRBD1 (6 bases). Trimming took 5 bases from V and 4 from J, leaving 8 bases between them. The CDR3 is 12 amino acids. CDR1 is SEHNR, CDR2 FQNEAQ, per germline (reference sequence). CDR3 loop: CASSQGGETQYF. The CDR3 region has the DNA TGTGCCAGCAGCCAAGGGGGAGAGACCCAGTACTTC. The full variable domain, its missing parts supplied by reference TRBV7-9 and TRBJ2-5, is DTGVSQNPRHKITKRGQNVTFRCDPISEHNRLYWYRQTLGQGPEFLTYFQNEAQLEKSRLLSDRFSAERPKGSFSTLEIQRTEQGDSAMYLCASSQGGETQYFGPGTRLLVL.

CDR3 amino acids: CASSQGISNTEAFF. CDR3 DNA: TGTGCCAGCAGCCAAGGGATTTCGAACACTGAAGCTTTCTTT. The rearrangement links TRBV3-1 (or the pseudogene TRBV3-2) to TRBJ1-1; no firm D call. The CDR3 runs 14 residues. Germline loops: CDR1 LGHDT, CDR2 YNNKEL (reference sequence). The germline V and J ends were trimmed by 1 base and 1 base, with 7 bases remaining between them.

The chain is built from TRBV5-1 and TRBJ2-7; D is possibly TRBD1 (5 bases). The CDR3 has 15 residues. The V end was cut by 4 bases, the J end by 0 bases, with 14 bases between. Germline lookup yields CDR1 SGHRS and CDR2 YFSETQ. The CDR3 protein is CASSHKDTGSYEQYF. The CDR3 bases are TGCGCCAGCAGCCATAAGGACACTGGCTCCTACGAGCAGTACTTC.

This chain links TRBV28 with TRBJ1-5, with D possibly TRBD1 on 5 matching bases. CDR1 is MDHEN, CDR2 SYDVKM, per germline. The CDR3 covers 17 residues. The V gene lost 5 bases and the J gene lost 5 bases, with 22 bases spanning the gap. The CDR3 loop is CASSPPGGGLYHQPQHF. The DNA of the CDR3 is TGTGCCAGCAGTCCCCCTGGGGGAGGGCTGTACCATCAGCCCCAGCATTTT. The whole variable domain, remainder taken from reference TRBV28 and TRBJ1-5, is DVKVTQSSRYLVKRTGEKVFLECVQDMDHENMFWYRQDPGLGLRLIYFSYDVKMKEKGDIPEGYSVSREKKERFSLILESASTNQTSMYLCASSPPGGGLYHQPQHFGDGTRLSIL.

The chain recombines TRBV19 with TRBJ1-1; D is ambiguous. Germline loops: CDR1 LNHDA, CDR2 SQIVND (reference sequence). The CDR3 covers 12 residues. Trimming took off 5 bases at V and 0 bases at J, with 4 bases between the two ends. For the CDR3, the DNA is TGTGCCAGTAGTCCGTTGAACACTGAAGCTTTCTTT. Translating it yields CASSPLNTEAFF. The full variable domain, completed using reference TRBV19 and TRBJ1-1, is DGGITQSPKYLFRKEGQNVTLSCEQNLNHDAMYWYRQDPGQGLRLIYYSQIVNDFQKGDIAEGYSVSREKKESFPLTVTSAQKNPTAFYLCASSPLNTEAFFGQGTRLTVV.

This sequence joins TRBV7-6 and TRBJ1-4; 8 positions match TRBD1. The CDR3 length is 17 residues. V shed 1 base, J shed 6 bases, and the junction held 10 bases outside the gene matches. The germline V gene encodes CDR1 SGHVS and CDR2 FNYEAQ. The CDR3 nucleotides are TGTGCCAGCAGCTTAGATGGACTAACAGGGGGGGATGAAAAACTGTTTTTT. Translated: CASSLDGLTGGDEKLFF.

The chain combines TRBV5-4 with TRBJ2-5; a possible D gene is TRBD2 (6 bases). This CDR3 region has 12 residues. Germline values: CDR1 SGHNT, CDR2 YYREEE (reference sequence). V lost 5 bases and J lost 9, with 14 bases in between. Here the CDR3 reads CASRVPGGAQYF. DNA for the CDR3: TGTGCCAGCAGGGTACCCGGAGGGGCCCAGTACTTC.

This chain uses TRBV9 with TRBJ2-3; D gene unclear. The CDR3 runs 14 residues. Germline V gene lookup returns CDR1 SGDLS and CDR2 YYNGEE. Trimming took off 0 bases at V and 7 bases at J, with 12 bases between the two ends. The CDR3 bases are TGTGCCAGCAGCGTAGTTCCCCAAGGAAATACGCAGTATTTT. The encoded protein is CASSVVPQGNTQYF.

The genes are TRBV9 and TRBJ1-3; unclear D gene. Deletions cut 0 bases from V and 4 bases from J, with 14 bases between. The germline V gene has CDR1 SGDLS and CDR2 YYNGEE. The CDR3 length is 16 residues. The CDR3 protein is CASSVGRVKAGNTIYF. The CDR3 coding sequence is TGTGCCAGCAGCGTAGGCCGGGTAAAAGCAGGAAACACCATATATTTT.

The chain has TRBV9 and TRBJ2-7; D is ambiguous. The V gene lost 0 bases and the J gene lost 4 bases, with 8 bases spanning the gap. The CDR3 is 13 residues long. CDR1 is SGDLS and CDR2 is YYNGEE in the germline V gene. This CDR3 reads CASSVGVGYEQYF. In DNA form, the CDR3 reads TGTGCCAGCAGCGTAGGTGTGGGTTACGAGCAGTACTTC.

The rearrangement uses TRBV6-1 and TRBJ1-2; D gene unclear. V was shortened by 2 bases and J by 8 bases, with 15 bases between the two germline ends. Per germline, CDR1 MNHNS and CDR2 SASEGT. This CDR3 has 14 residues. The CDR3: CASSETPVKRGYTF. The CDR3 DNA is TGTGCCAGCAGTGAAACCCCGGTTAAGAGGGGCTACACCTTC.

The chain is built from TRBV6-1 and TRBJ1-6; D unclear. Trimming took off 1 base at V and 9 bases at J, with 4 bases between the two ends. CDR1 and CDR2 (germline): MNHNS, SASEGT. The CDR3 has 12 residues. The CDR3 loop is CASSEDISPLHF. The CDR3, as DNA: TGTGCCAGCAGTGAAGATATTTCACCCCTCCACTTT.

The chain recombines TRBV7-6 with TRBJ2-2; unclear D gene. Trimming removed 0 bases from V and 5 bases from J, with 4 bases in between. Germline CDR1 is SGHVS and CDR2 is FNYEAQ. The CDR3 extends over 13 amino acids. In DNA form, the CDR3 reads TGTGCCAGCAGCTTAGCCCGAACCGGGGAGCTGTTTTTT. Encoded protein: CASSLARTGELFF.

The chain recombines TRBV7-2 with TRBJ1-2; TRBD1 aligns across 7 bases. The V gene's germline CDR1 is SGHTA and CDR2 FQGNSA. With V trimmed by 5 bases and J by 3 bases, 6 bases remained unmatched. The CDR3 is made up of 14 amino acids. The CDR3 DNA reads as TGTGCCAGCAGCCCCCAGGACAGGTACTATGGCTACACCTTC. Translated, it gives CASSPQDRYYGYTF. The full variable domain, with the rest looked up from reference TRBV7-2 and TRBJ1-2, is GAGVSQSPSNKVTEKGKDVELRCDPISGHTALYWYRQSLGQGLEFLIYFQGNSAPDKSGLPSDRFSAERTGGSVSTLTIQRTQQEDSAVYLCASSPQDRYYGYTFGSGTRLTVV.

The CDR3 reads CASSQESAGSSTEAFF. Here the CDR3 DNA reads TGTGCCAGCAGCCAAGAGTCGGCAGGGTCGAGCACTGAAGCTTTCTTT. The V gene is TRBV14, the J gene TRBJ1-1, with a weak D call TRBD1 (5 bases). The CDR3 length is 16 residues. The germline gives CDR1 SGHDN, CDR2 FVKESK. V was clipped by 0 bases and J by 4 bases, with 15 bases between them.

In nucleotides, the CDR3 is TGTGCCAGCAGCTTAACGGCAGAATTGGGTACGCGATATTTT. Protein: CASSLTAELGTRYF. The chain has TRBV7-9 and TRBJ1-3; no clear D. Germline-derived CDR1 and CDR2 are SEHNR and FQNEAQ (reference sequence). Trimming shortened V by 2 bases and J by 15 bases, and 20 bases separated the two germline ends. CDR3 length equals 14 residues.

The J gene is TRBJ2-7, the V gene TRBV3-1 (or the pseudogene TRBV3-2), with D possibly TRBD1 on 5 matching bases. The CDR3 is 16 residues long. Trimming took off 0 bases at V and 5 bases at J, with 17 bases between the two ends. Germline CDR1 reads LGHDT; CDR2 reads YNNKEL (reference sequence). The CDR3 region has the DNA TGTGCCAGCAGCCAAGATATTCCCAGGGCCAGCAACGAGCAGTACTTC. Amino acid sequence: CASSQDIPRASNEQYF.